Each of the 21 T cell receptor beta chains below was sequenced from the same sample in a study of Ad26.COV2.S vaccination and SARS-CoV-2 variants. Here immunoSEQ multiplex PCR was the method, and the copy in TCRdb shows in-frame clones only, minus some. In the table there are fewer than 400,000 clones, over 75% of which are singletons. The treatment was: about 20 received Ad26.COV2.S at low or high dose, single or two shots; five or six received placebo; per-sample allocation not given. Sampling was performed 63 days after the first vaccine or placebo injection. The sample was peripheral blood, taken in a trial of Ad26.COV2.S vaccine versus placebo. Receptors were obtained from a person between 18 and 60 years old who received the Ad26.COV2.S COVID-19 vaccine or a placebo.

This chain joins TRBV10-2 and TRBJ2-7; TRBD1 agrees at 7 bases. CDR1 and CDR2 from the germline V gene are WSHSY and SAAADI. V lost 5 bases, J lost 0 bases, and 4 bases stayed unmatched. CDR3 length: 14 amino acids. Here the CDR3 reads CASSKGTVSYEQYF. The DNA of the CDR3 is TGCGCCAGCAGTAAGGGGACAGTCTCCTACGAGCAGTACTTC.

The chain combines TRBV29-1 with TRBJ1-2; perhaps TRBD1 as D (6 bases). V was trimmed by 6 bases and J by 2 bases, leaving 13 bases between them. The CDR3 is made up of 13 amino acids. The V gene's germline CDR1 is SQVTM and CDR2 ANQGSEA. This chain's CDR3 is CSVGGGQNYGYTF. The CDR3, as DNA: TGCAGCGTGGGAGGAGGACAGAACTATGGCTACACCTTC.

The chain links TRBV12-3 or TRBV12-4 to TRBJ2-3; D not resolved. CDR3 length: 12 residues. The ends were cut back, 6 bases at V and 4 bases at J, with 8 bases in the middle. CDR3 residues: CASRAAADTQYF. The DNA of the CDR3 is TGTGCCAGCAGGGCCGCCGCAGATACGCAGTATTTT.

Written as DNA, the CDR3 is TGTGCCAGCAATCCCTCCGCGGCCTATTCACCCCTCCACTTT. This translates into CASNPSAAYSPLHF. J is TRBJ1-6 and V is TRBV6-5; D ambiguous. The CDR3 consists of 14 residues. V lost 7 bases, J lost 8 bases, and 15 bases lay in between. From germline, CDR1 is MNHEY and CDR2 SVGAGI.

The chain carries TRBV29-1 and TRBJ1-1; D is unclear. The CDR3 length is 12 residues. Germline V gene data show CDR1 as SQVTM and CDR2 as ANQGSEA. Trimming removed 4 bases at V and 2 bases at J, with 8 bases between. The CDR3 bases are TGCAGCGTTGTGGGTAGTAACACTGAAGCTTTCTTT. Protein sequence: CSVVGSNTEAFF. Full variable domain (missing parts from reference TRBV29-1 and TRBJ1-1): SAVISQKPSRDICQRGTSLTIQCQVDSQVTMMFWYRQQPGQSLTLIATANQGSEATYESGFVIDKFPISRPNLTFSTLTVSNMSPEDSSIYLCSVVGSNTEAFFGQGTRLTVV.

The V call is TRBV6-4, the J call TRBJ2-1; D uncertain. V lost 6 bases and J lost 9, with 12 bases in between. The CDR3 loop spans 12 amino acids. Per germline, CDR1 MRHNA and CDR2 SNTAGT. CDR3: CASRGSGPEQFF. The CDR3 nucleotides read TGTGCCAGCAGGGGGTCCGGCCCTGAGCAGTTCTTC.

This rearrangement joins TRBV3-1 (or the pseudogene TRBV3-2) to TRBJ2-2, with 7 bases matching TRBD2. V shed 4 bases, J shed 5 bases, and the junction held 10 bases outside the gene matches. The germline CDR1 and CDR2 sequences are LGHDT and YNNKEL (reference sequence). The CDR3 extends over 16 amino acids. CDR3 amino acids: CASSLSGTTGTGELFF. CDR3 nucleotide sequence: TGTGCCAGCAGCCTTTCTGGGACTACAGGAACCGGGGAGCTGTTTTTT.

The V and J genes are TRBV6-2 or TRBV6-3 and TRBJ1-1; D ambiguous. Per germline, CDR1 MNHEY and CDR2 SVGEGT. This CDR3 is built from 15 residues. V lost 3 bases and J 0 bases, leaving 11 bases between the germline ends. CDR3 nucleotides: TGTGCCAGCAGTTATTCGCCAGAATTGAACACTGAAGCTTTCTTT. This gives the protein CASSYSPELNTEAFF.

This clone was counted a single time. V and J are TRBV3-1 (or the pseudogene TRBV3-2) and TRBJ2-3, with 8 bases aligning to TRBD2. The CDR3 is 18 amino acids. CDR1 and CDR2 (germline): LGHDT, YNNKEL (reference sequence). V lost 7 bases, J lost 0 bases, and 15 bases stayed unmatched. The CDR3 here is CASTSLQGGRPSTDTQYF. CDR3 nucleotide sequence: TGTGCCAGCACCTCACTCCAGGGCGGGAGGCCCAGCACAGATACGCAGTATTTT.

The chain links TRBV19 to TRBJ1-5, with 7 bases identical to TRBD1. In germline, CDR1 is LNHDA, CDR2 SQIVND (reference sequence). The V gene end was trimmed by 4 bases and the J gene end by 4 bases; junction bases not matched to a gene: 19. CDR3 length equals 19 residues. Written as DNA, the CDR3 is TGTGCCAGTAGTACGTCCAGGGGGGGAGGCGTCATGGGAAATCAGCCCCAGCATTTT. It is translated as CASSTSRGGGVMGNQPQHF. The full variable domain, with the rest looked up from reference TRBV19 and TRBJ1-5, is DGGITQSPKYLFRKEGQNVTLSCEQNLNHDAMYWYRQDPGQGLRLIYYSQIVNDFQKGDIAEGYSVSREKKESFPLTVTSAQKNPTAFYLCASSTSRGGGVMGNQPQHFGDGTRLSIL.

A single count supports this clone. The V call is TRBV10-3, the J call TRBJ2-7, with 11 bases aligning to TRBD2. Germline V gene data show CDR1 as ENHRY and CDR2 as SYGVKD. CDR3 size: 12 residues. With V trimmed by 10 bases and J by 4 bases, 3 bases remained unmatched. CDR3 in DNA: TGTGCCAACACTAGCGGGAGATACGAGCAGTACTTC. This encodes CANTSGRYEQYF.

CDR3 sequence: CASRTPLQQGYTF. In DNA form, the CDR3 reads TGTGCCAGCAGGACACCCCTTCAACAGGGCTACACCTTC. The chain recombines TRBV12-3 or TRBV12-4 with TRBJ1-2; D is undetermined. The CDR3 sequence is 13 residues long. Trimming shortened V by 6 bases and J by 8 bases, and 16 bases separated the two germline ends.

V and J are TRBV5-6 and TRBJ1-4; D may be TRBD1 (5 bases). Germline assignment: CDR1 SGHDT and CDR2 YYEEEE. With 1 base removed from V and 8 bases from J, the gap between germline ends came to 18 bases. The CDR3 has 16 residues. The CDR3 loop reads CASSLSGSGPSEKLFF. In DNA, the CDR3 is TGTGCCAGCAGCTTGAGTGGGTCGGGGCCCTCGGAAAAACTGTTTTTT.

This chain connects TRBV5-4 to TRBJ2-1; 8 bases align to TRBD2. The CDR3 is 16 amino acids. V dropped 2 bases and J dropped 7; count of bases not matched to a gene: 11. Looked up from germline, CDR1 is SGHNT and CDR2 is YYREEE (reference sequence). The CDR3 nucleotides read TGTGCCAGCAGCTTACCCCTGGGTGGCGGGAGGAATGAGCAGTTCTTC. This gives the protein CASSLPLGGGRNEQFF.

In this sample, this clone turned up a few times. The chain employs TRBV28 and TRBJ1-3; D is possibly TRBD1 (6 bases). Germline V gene data show CDR1 as MDHEN and CDR2 as SYDVKM. V gave up 4 bases and J gave up 4 bases, with 17 bases separating them. This CDR3 has 16 amino acids. The CDR3 loop is CASSYRVGGSGNTIYF. Here the CDR3 DNA reads TGTGCCAGCAGTTACAGGGTCGGGGGTTCCGGAAACACCATATATTTT. The full variable domain, with the rest looked up from reference TRBV28 and TRBJ1-3, is DVKVTQSSRYLVKRTGEKVFLECVQDMDHENMFWYRQDPGLGLRLIYFSYDVKMKEKGDIPEGYSVSREKKERFSLILESASTNQTSMYLCASSYRVGGSGNTIYFGEGSWLTVV.

The table lists this clone with a few counts. The genes are TRBV19 and TRBJ2-7; 8 nucleotides agree with TRBD1. V dropped 5 bases and J dropped 1; count of bases not matched to a gene: 4. Germline CDR1 LNHDA, CDR2 SQIVND (reference sequence). The CDR3 has 14 amino acids. CDR3 protein: CASSGRDRSYEQYF. As DNA, the CDR3 is TGTGCCAGTAGTGGCCGGGACAGGTCCTACGAGCAGTACTTC. The full variable domain, completed using reference TRBV19 and TRBJ2-7, is DGGITQSPKYLFRKEGQNVTLSCEQNLNHDAMYWYRQDPGQGLRLIYYSQIVNDFQKGDIAEGYSVSREKKESFPLTVTSAQKNPTAFYLCASSGRDRSYEQYFGPGTRLTVT.

The chain employs TRBV30 and TRBJ1-6; 7 positions match TRBD1. The germline V gene encodes CDR1 GTSNPN and CDR2 SVGIG (reference sequence). The CDR3 extends over 16 amino acids. J was trimmed by 0 bases and V by 1 base; bases with no gene match: 3. This chain's CDR3 is CAWSDRTGSYNSPLHF. The CDR3 DNA sequence: TGTGCCTGGAGTGACAGGACAGGCTCCTATAATTCACCCCTCCACTTT.

The J gene is TRBJ2-2, the V gene TRBV28; D remains unclear. Trimming took off 2 bases at V and 4 bases at J, with 11 bases between the two ends. This CDR3 is built from 15 residues. Germline values: CDR1 MDHEN, CDR2 SYDVKM. CDR3 in DNA: TGTGCCAGCAGTTTACCCCGAGCCCGCACCGGGGAGCTGTTTTTT. It codes for CASSLPRARTGELFF.

The rearrangement joins TRBV5-6 to TRBJ1-3; TRBD1 is a possible D gene (6 bases). This CDR3 contains 17 residues. From germline, CDR1 is SGHDT and CDR2 YYEEEE. V lost 4 bases and J lost 4, with 21 bases in between. DNA of the CDR3: TGTGCCAGCAGCCCTCGGGGGCTAACTCTGGGAGGAAACACCATATATTTT. Its protein product is CASSPRGLTLGGNTIYF.

A remark on this clone: A single base separates this from a much larger clone, so it may be a read error. The J gene is TRBJ1-4, the V gene TRBV5-4, with D possibly TRBD1 on 6 matching bases. The germline V and J ends were trimmed by 4 bases and 0 bases, with 7 bases remaining between them. Looked up from germline, CDR1 is SGHNT and CDR2 is YYREEE (reference sequence). This CDR3 region has 14 residues. As DNA, the CDR3 is TGTGCCAGCAGCCGGACAGCAACTAATGAAAAACTGTTTTTT. Its translation: CASSRTATNEKLFF.

The table lists this clone with a few counts. V gene TRBV7-9 combines with J gene TRBJ1-6; D is undetermined. CDR3 length: 12 amino acids. Trimming cost V 2 bases and J 11 bases, with 7 bases left between them. CDR1 and CDR2 from the germline V gene are SEHNR and FQNEAQ (reference sequence). The CDR3 reads CASSLSMAPLHF. The CDR3 DNA sequence: TGTGCCAGCAGCTTATCTATGGCACCCCTCCACTTT.